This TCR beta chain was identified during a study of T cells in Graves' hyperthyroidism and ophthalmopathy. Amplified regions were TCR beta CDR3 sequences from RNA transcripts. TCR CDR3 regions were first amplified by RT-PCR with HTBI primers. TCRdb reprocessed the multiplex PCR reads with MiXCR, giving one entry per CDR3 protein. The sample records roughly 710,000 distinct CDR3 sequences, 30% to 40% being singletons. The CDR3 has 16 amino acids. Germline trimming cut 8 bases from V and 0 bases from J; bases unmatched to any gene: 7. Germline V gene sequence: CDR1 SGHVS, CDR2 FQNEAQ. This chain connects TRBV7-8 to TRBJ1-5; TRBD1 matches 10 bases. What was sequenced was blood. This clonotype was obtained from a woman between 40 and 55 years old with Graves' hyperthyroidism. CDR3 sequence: CASRLTGGHSNQPQHF. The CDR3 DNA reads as TGTGCCAGCCGCCTGACAGGGGGCCATAGCAATCAGCCCCAGCATTTT.